The 28 T cell receptor beta chains below were found in one sample sequenced in a study of T cells after yellow fever vaccination. TCRdb redid the calling of the 5' RACE reads with MiXCR, one entry per CDR3 protein. The table lists under 200,000 distinct CDR3 sequences, approximately 11% of them singletons. The source material was CD8+ T cells sorted from PBMCs, sampled 15 days after the yellow fever booster vaccination. All receptors come from a young man who received the YFV17D yellow fever vaccine.

The gene calls are TRBV10-3 and TRBJ2-3; no firm D call. There are 13 residues in the CDR3. The V gene lost 7 bases and the J gene lost 4 bases, with 12 bases spanning the gap. The germline V gene encodes CDR1 ENHRY and CDR2 SYGVKD. The CDR3 nucleotides are TGTGCCATCAAGCCAGACTCGGCAGATACGCAGTATTTT. Its protein is CAIKPDSADTQYF.

This rearrangement joins TRBV6-2 or TRBV6-3 to TRBJ1-1; 9 bases match TRBD1. Trimming took 2 bases from V and 6 from J; bases not matched to a gene: 10. This CDR3 contains 16 residues. CDR1 MNHEY and CDR2 SVGEGT come from the germline V gene. The CDR3 sequence is CASSYPGDRVFPEAFF. The CDR3 nucleotides are TGTGCCAGCAGTTACCCGGGGGACAGGGTTTTCCCTGAAGCTTTCTTT.

This clonotype was found a few times. The V and J genes are TRBV13 and TRBJ2-7; D uncertain. In germline, CDR1 is PRHDT, CDR2 FYEKMQ (reference sequence). Trimming cost V 6 bases and J 3 bases, with 15 bases left between them. This CDR3 is 14 amino acids long. DNA for the CDR3: TGTGCCAGCAGTCAAATAGACGGGCGCTACGAGCAGTACTTC. Translating it yields CASSQIDGRYEQYF.

This clonotype has only a few counts. V usage is TRBV10-3 and J usage is TRBJ2-5, with D tentatively TRBD2 (5 bases). Germline CDR1 is ENHRY and CDR2 is SYGVKD. This CDR3 has 15 residues. Trimming removed 4 bases at V and 2 bases at J, with 14 bases between. The CDR3 protein is CAISGSVGVQETQYF. The CDR3 region has the DNA TGTGCCATCAGTGGATCCGTGGGAGTTCAAGAGACCCAGTACTTC.

CDR3 amino acids: CSVEDGEYEQYF. The CDR3 DNA sequence: TGCAGCGTTGAAGACGGCGAATACGAGCAGTACTTC. The chain recombines TRBV29-1 with TRBJ2-7; D unresolved. The V end was cut by 0 bases, the J end by 4 bases, with 7 bases between. CDR3 length: 12 residues. Germline V gives CDR1 SQVTM, CDR2 ANQGSEA.

This clonotype was seen a handful of times. The chain links TRBV7-8 to TRBJ1-4; possible D gene TRBD1, 6 bases. The CDR3 consists of 15 residues. V lost 4 bases, J lost 3 bases, and 12 bases lay in between. Germline-derived CDR1 and CDR2 are SGHVS and FQNEAQ. The CDR3 sequence: CASSSEGGSNEKLFF. DNA for the CDR3: TGTGCCAGCAGCTCCGAGGGGGGCTCTAATGAAAAACTGTTTTTT. Combining the CDR3 with reference TRBV7-8 and TRBJ1-4 gives the whole variable domain GAGVSQSPRYKVAKRGQDVALRCDPISGHVSLFWYQQALGQGPEFLTYFQNEAQLDKSGLPSDRFFAERPEGSVSTLKIQRTQQEDSAVYLCASSSEGGSNEKLFFGSGTQLSVL.

The genes are TRBV10-2 and TRBJ2-3; the D is unclear. The V gene lost 8 bases and the J gene lost 6 bases, with 6 bases spanning the gap. The length of the CDR3 is 10 residues. CDR1 WSHSY and CDR2 SAAADI come from the germline V gene. For the CDR3, the DNA is TGCGCCAGCCGCGATGATACGCAGTATTTT. Protein product: CASRDDTQYF.

The V call is TRBV6-5, the J call TRBJ2-3; weak D call: TRBD2 (5 bases). This CDR3 is 14 amino acids long. The V end lost 6 bases, the J end lost 5 bases, and 15 bases lay between the germline ends. Germline V gene sequence: CDR1 MNHEY, CDR2 SVGAGI. CDR3 DNA sequence: TGTGCCAGCAGCCCATCCGGGGAGAGAGATACGCAGTATTTT. It translates to CASSPSGERDTQYF.

The chain joins TRBV4-1 to TRBJ1-2; D gene ambiguous. Looked up from germline, CDR1 is MGHRA and CDR2 is YSYEKL. V was trimmed by 3 bases and J by 2 bases, leaving 4 bases between them. The CDR3 is 12 residues long. DNA for the CDR3: TGCGCCAGCAGCCAGCACAACTATGGCTACACCTTC. Translation: CASSQHNYGYTF.

The CDR3 nucleotides read TGCAGTGCTAAAAGTTCTCCGGGAAGCAATCAGCCCCAGCATTTT. Translation: CSAKSSPGSNQPQHF. The J gene is TRBJ1-5, the V gene TRBV20-1; D is ambiguous. Germline CDR1 is DFQATT and CDR2 is SNEGSKA (reference sequence). The CDR3 totals 15 residues. Trimming left V 4 bases short and J 1 base short, with 14 bases between.

The chain carries TRBV12-5 and TRBJ2-7; no clear D gene. The CDR3 totals 13 residues. CDR1 and CDR2 (germline): LGHNT, FRNRAP. The V end was cut by 5 bases, the J end by 3 bases, with 11 bases between. DNA of the CDR3: TGTGCTAGTGGTCTCGGGCTGAACTACGAGCAGTACTTC. Protein sequence: CASGLGLNYEQYF.

This clonotype was counted at least ten times. The gene calls are TRBV29-1 and TRBJ2-5; 7 bases agree with TRBD1. The CDR3 length is 10 residues. The germline V gene encodes CDR1 SQVTM and CDR2 ANQGSEA. V lost 6 bases, J lost 9 bases, and 4 bases stayed unmatched. CDR3 sequence reads: CSVRQGPQYF. The CDR3 DNA follows: TGCAGCGTGCGACAGGGCCCCCAGTACTTC.

There are a few counts of this clonotype. V and J are TRBV12-3 or TRBV12-4 and TRBJ2-4; 8 bases fit TRBD2. The CDR3 spans 16 residues. J was trimmed by 5 bases and V by 2 bases; bases with no gene match: 8. The CDR3 nucleotides are TGTGCCAGCAGTTTATGGGAGGGACTAGTGGAAAACATTCAGTACTTC. Amino acids: CASSLWEGLVENIQYF.

This clonotype showed up just a few times. The chain links TRBV12-3 or TRBV12-4 to TRBJ1-2; D is possibly TRBD1 (5 bases). The CDR3 is 13 residues long. Deletions cut 8 bases from V and 3 bases from J, with 13 bases between. CDR3 sequence: CASGPGTDYGYTF. DNA of the CDR3: TGTGCCAGCGGACCCGGGACGGACTATGGCTACACCTTC.

This clonotype was detected a few times. The chain is built from TRBV7-9 and TRBJ2-7, with TRBD2 matching 7 bases. Germline values: CDR1 SEHNR, CDR2 FQNEAQ (reference sequence). The CDR3 length is 13 residues. The trim removed 5 bases at V and 0 bases at J, leaving 1 base unmatched. The CDR3 DNA reads TGTGCCAGCAGCAAGCGGGACTCCTACGAGCAGTACGTC. It translates to CASSKRDSYEQYV.

This clonotype came up a few times. The CDR3 region has the DNA TGTGCCATCAGGGGGACAGGGGGTTCTAATTCACCCCTCCACTTT. This gives the protein CAIRGTGGSNSPLHF. The V gene is TRBV10-3, the J gene TRBJ1-6; 11 bases match TRBD1. In germline, CDR1 is ENHRY, CDR2 SYGVKD. Trimming at V came to 6 bases and at J to 6 bases, leaving 4 bases not matched to a gene. The CDR3 has 15 residues.

The chain couples TRBV9 to TRBJ2-6, with D hard to call. Trimming took 0 bases from V and 3 from J, leaving 4 bases between them. There are 14 residues in the CDR3. In germline, CDR1 is SGDLS, CDR2 YYNGEE. The CDR3 spells CASSVDNGANVLTF. The DNA for the CDR3 is TGTGCCAGCAGCGTAGATAATGGGGCCAACGTCCTGACTTTC. Variable domain in full (rest from reference TRBV9 and TRBJ2-6): DSGVTQTPKHLITATGQRVTLRCSPRSGDLSVYWYQQSLDQGLQFLIQYYNGEERAKGNILERFSAQQFPDLHSELNLSSLELGDSALYFCASSVDNGANVLTFGAGSRLTVL.

The CDR3 sequence: CASSQGTGAIYEQYV. The CDR3 region has the DNA TGCGCCAGCAGCCAGGGGACAGGGGCCATCTACGAGCAGTACGTC. The chain has TRBV4-1 and TRBJ2-7; 10 bases are a match to TRBD1. The junction had 5 bases not matched to a gene; V was cut back by 3 bases and J by 3 bases. The CDR3 extends over 15 amino acids. Germline CDR1 and CDR2: MGHRA and YSYEKL.

The rearrangement uses TRBV7-6 and TRBJ2-1; D perhaps matches TRBD1 (6 bases). This CDR3 spans 14 amino acids. The germline gives CDR1 SGHVS, CDR2 FNYEAQ. V shed 5 bases and J shed 8 bases, with 16 bases lying between them. The CDR3 DNA follows: TGTGCCAGCAGCCAATTAGCTGGGGGCGATGAGCAGTTCTTC. It encodes CASSQLAGGDEQFF.

The J gene is TRBJ2-2, the V gene TRBV25-1, with 11 nucleotides matching TRBD1. Germline CDR1 reads MGHDK; CDR2 reads SYGVNS. V was clipped by 2 bases and J by 8 bases; unmatched bases: 4. There are 15 residues in the CDR3. CDR3 DNA: TGTGCCAGCAGTGAAGGGGACAGGGGGTCAGGGGAGCTGTTTTTT. This codes for CASSEGDRGSGELFF.

The chain joins TRBV24-1 to TRBJ2-7; either TRBD1 or TRBD2 may supply D (5 bases each). The CDR3 runs to 15 residues. Germline CDR1 and CDR2: KGHDR and SFDVKD. Trimming removed 4 bases at V and 6 bases at J, with 18 bases between. The CDR3 DNA reads as TGTGCCACCAGTGAGTCGGGACCCGACTCCCTCGAGCAGTACGTC. Protein sequence: CATSESGPDSLEQYV.

This clonotype was seen a few times. The J gene is TRBJ2-5, the V gene TRBV29-1; TRBD2 might be the D (6 bases). This CDR3 region has 16 residues. Germline V gene data show CDR1 as SQVTM and CDR2 as ANQGSEA. V lost 2 bases to trimming and J lost 2 bases, with 18 bases between them. This CDR3 reads CSVEYARDGGQETQYF. For the CDR3, the DNA is TGCAGCGTTGAATACGCCCGGGACGGGGGACAAGAGACCCAGTACTTC.

The table lists this clonotype with a few counts. This chain joins TRBV10-2 and TRBJ2-1, with TRBD2 identical over 12 bases. This CDR3 region has 15 residues. V shed 7 bases and J 7 bases; nucleotides not matched to a gene: 8. The germline gives CDR1 WSHSY, CDR2 SAAADI. In nucleotides, the CDR3 is TGCGCCAGCAAGAGTCTAGCGGGGGGGCGGAATGAGCAGTTCTTC. It is translated as CASKSLAGGRNEQFF.

This clonotype was observed a handful of times. The chain carries TRBV7-6 and TRBJ2-3, with D unclear. The CDR3 covers 11 residues. In germline, CDR1 is SGHVS, CDR2 FNYEAQ. The V end lost 4 bases, the J end lost 6 bases, and 5 bases lay between the germline ends. CDR3: CASSYMDTQYF. CDR3 in DNA: TGTGCCAGCAGCTATATGGATACGCAGTATTTT.

This clonotype has more than one count but fewer than ten. This chain connects TRBV11-2 to TRBJ2-3, with TRBD2 identical over 9 bases. The V segment lost 6 bases and the J segment 2 bases; nucleotides outside the gene matches: 6. CDR3 length: 15 residues. CDR1 is SGHAT, CDR2 FQNNGV, per germline. The CDR3 DNA reads TGTGCCAGCAGGCTCGGCGGGGGGGCCACAGATACGCAGTATTTT. Translated: CASRLGGGATDTQYF.

This clonotype was detected a few times. The chain recombines TRBV9 with TRBJ1-2; possible D gene TRBD1, 5 bases. The V end was cut by 3 bases, the J end by 2 bases, with 14 bases between. CDR1 and CDR2 from the germline V gene are SGDLS and YYNGEE. The CDR3 totals 15 residues. The CDR3 sequence is CASSGPPGGNYGYTF. The CDR3 region has the DNA TGTGCCAGCAGCGGCCCCCCCGGGGGGAACTATGGCTACACCTTC.

This clonotype has a handful of counts. The chain couples TRBV4-1 to TRBJ1-5; 8 bases line up with TRBD1. The V segment lost 3 bases and the J segment 3 bases; nucleotides outside the gene matches: 4. The CDR3 is made up of 15 amino acids. CDR1 and CDR2 from the germline V gene are MGHRA and YSYEKL. The CDR3: CASSQPGQANQPQHF. CDR3 coding DNA: TGCGCCAGCAGCCAGCCGGGACAGGCCAATCAGCCCCAGCATTTT.

The chain is built from TRBV6-2 or TRBV6-3 and TRBJ1-5; D ambiguous. The ends were cut back, 1 base at V and 3 bases at J, with 1 base in the middle. This CDR3 region has 12 residues. Germline loops: CDR1 MNHEY, CDR2 SVGEGT. CDR3 nucleotides: TGTGCCAGCAGTTACTACAATCAGCCCCAGCATTTT. Translated: CASSYYNQPQHF.